These 3 T cell receptor beta chains came from one sample sequenced in a study of cytomegalovirus exposure and HLA in healthy donors. Researchers ran the PCR with 60 Vbeta and 13 Jbeta primers. Assay: immunoSEQ multiplex PCR; the TCRdb copy retains only in-frame clones and omits some. In the table there are 150,000 to 200,000 clones, about 85% of which are singletons. Input material: PBMCs. The origin of the receptors is a man aged 18-30 years in good health and CMV-seropositive.

The J gene is TRBJ1-2, the V gene TRBV10-3; D gene unclear. The CDR3 has 13 amino acids. The germline CDR1 and CDR2 sequences are ENHRY and SYGVKD. V lost 4 bases and J lost 6, with 12 bases in between. CDR3 DNA: TGTGCCATCAGTGTTAATGCTATCCATGGCTACACCTTC. The encoded protein is CAISVNAIHGYTF.

The rearrangement links TRBV7-9 to TRBJ1-2; D is unclear. Trimming pared 5 bases from V and 4 bases from J, leaving 11 bases between. The germline V gene has CDR1 SEHNR and CDR2 FQNEAQ (reference sequence). CDR3 size: 13 residues. CDR3 sequence reads: CASSATGIYGYTF. The CDR3 nucleotides are TGTGCCAGCAGCGCCACCGGGATCTATGGCTACACCTTC.

V gene TRBV25-1 combines with J gene TRBJ1-6; 10 bases line up with TRBD1. The CDR3 has 13 residues. The V gene's germline CDR1 is MGHDK and CDR2 SYGVNS. The V gene end was trimmed by 8 bases and the J gene end by 11 bases; junction bases not matched to a gene: 6. The CDR3 coding sequence is TGTGCCAGCTCCCGGGACAGGGGAGCACCCCTCCACTTT. Encoded protein: CASSRDRGAPLHF.